This TCR beta chain was profiled in a study of blood T cell repertoires in COVID-19. Looking at the study overall: Spain, Italy and the United States supplied samples that represented acute and convalescent COVID-19. Sources were T cells, B-cell-depleted T cells, or PBMCs; the material itself was cDNA or gDNA.

The CDR3 loop spans 14 amino acids. V lost 4 bases and J 8 bases, leaving 18 bases between the germline ends. CDR1 SGHNT and CDR2 YYREEE come from the germline V gene (reference sequence). The authors' processing: Amplified reference gene primers provided the basis for estimating nucleated cell counts. Here immunoSEQ multiplex PCR was the method, and the copy in TCRdb shows in-frame clones only, minus some. V and J calls plus clone size are reproduced from that table; the DNA served to infer D and trimming. The table shows about 220,000 clones, with roughly 80% occurring only once. The rearrangement uses TRBV5-4 and TRBJ1-2; the D gene is possibly TRBD1 (6 bases). Input material: peripheral blood. This TCR derives from a woman aged 70-85 years with acute or convalescent COVID-19. Here the CDR3 DNA reads TGTGCCAGCAGCCTCGGGAATCGACAGGCCGGCTACACCTTC. Protein sequence: CASSLGNRQAGYTF. The entire variable domain, with the rest obtained from reference TRBV5-4 and TRBJ1-2, is as follows: ETGVTQSPTHLIKTRGQQVTLRCSSQSGHNTVSWYQQALGQGPQFIFQYYREEENGRGNFPPRFSGLQFPNYSSELNVNALELDDSALYLCASSLGNRQAGYTFGSGTRLTVV.